This T cell receptor beta chain is from a study of CD8 T cells in ankylosing spondylitis. V was pared by 1 base and J by 0 bases, with 7 bases of the junction left unmatched. CDR3 length: 18 amino acids. The germline CDR1 and CDR2 sequences are LGHNA and YSLEER. There are many counts of this clonotype. Its target is unknown. TCRdb re-called the 5' RACE reads with MiXCR, one entry per CDR3 protein. The data hold roughly 200,000 distinct CDR3 sequences, with about 26% observed a single time. The study's findings and limits: In ankylosing spondylitis blood, a motif of fewer than 10 highly homologous TCR beta variants appeared characteristic. Prior literature has documented some motif variants in synovial fluid and blood from reactive arthritis.

This chain connects TRBV4-3 to TRBJ2-1; TRBD2 aligns across 9 bases. The sequence derives from a male donor with ankylosing spondylitis or in good health (not recorded which). Sequencing was performed on blood, either unsorted or a sorted T cell fraction (not recorded which). As DNA, the CDR3 is TGCGCCAGCAGCCAAGCCCCTAGCGGGACTGACTCCTACAATGAGCAGTTCTTC. It specifies CASSQAPSGTDSYNEQFF.